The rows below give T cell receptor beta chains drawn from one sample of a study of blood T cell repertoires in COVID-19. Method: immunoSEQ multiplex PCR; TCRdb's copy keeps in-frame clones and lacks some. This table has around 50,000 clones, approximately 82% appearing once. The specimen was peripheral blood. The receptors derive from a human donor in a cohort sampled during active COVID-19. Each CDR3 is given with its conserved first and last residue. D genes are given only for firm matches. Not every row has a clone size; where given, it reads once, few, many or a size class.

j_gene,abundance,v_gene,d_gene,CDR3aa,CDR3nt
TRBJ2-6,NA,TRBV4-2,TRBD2,CASSQEDQRGAGANVLTF,TGTGCCAGCAGCCAAGAAGATCAGCGGGGCGCTGGGGCCAACGTCCTGACTTTC
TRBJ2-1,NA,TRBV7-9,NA,CASSSTTTLASYNEQFF,TGTGCCAGCAGCTCGACTACCACCTTGGCCTCCTACAATGAGCAGTTCTTC
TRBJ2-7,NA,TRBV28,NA,CASSFSTTGFEQYF,TGTGCCAGCAGTTTTTCGACCACAGGGTTCGAGCAGTACTTC
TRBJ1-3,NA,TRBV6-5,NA,CASTLHGGNTIYF,TGTGCCAGCACCCTGCACGGGGGAAACACCATATATTTT
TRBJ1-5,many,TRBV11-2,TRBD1,CASSLDQGDNQPQHF,TGTGCCAGCAGCTTAGATCAGGGGGATAATCAGCCCCAGCATTTT
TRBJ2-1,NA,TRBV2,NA,CASSVARSNEQFF,TGTGCCAGCAGTGTCGCCCGGTCCAATGAGCAGTTCTTC
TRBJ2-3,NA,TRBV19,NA,CASSIAADTQYF,TGTGCCAGTAGTATAGCCGCAGATACGCAGTATTTT
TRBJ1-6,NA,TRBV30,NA,CAVEGDHTSYNSPLHF,TGTGCCGTGGAGGGAGATCACACATCCTATAATTCACCCCTCCACTTT
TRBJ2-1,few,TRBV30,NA,CAWIGRGTYNEQFF,TGTGCCTGGATTGGCAGGGGAACCTACAATGAGCAGTTCTTC
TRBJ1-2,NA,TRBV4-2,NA,CASSLGFGTFESYTF,TGTGCCAGCAGCCTTGGTTTTGGGACATTTGAGTCCTACACCTTC
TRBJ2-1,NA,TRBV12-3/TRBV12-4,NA,CASSLGSPNEQFF,TGTGCCAGCAGTTTGGGGAGCCCCAATGAGCAGTTCTTC
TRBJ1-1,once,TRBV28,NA,CASSGGLNTEAFF,TGTGCCAGCAGTGGAGGTCTGAACACTGAAGCTTTCTTT
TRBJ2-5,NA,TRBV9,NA,CASSPREGAGETQYF,TGTGCCAGCAGCCCCCGAGAGGGGGCGGGGGAGACCCAGTACTTC
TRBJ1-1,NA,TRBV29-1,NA,CSAHGGNTEAFF,TGCAGCGCTCACGGGGGGAACACTGAAGCTTTCTTT
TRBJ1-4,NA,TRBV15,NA,CATTGHHATNEKLFF,TGTGCCACCACAGGACACCATGCAACTAATGAAAAACTGTTTTTT
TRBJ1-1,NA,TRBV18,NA,CASSPFGEDTEAFF,TGTGCCAGCTCACCCTTTGGGGAGGACACTGAAGCTTTCTTT
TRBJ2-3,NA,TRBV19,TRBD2,CASSISGGNTDTQYF,TGTGCCAGTAGTATCTCGGGGGGGAACACAGATACGCAGTATTTT
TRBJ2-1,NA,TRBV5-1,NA,CASSVGGGNSYNEQFF,TGCGCCAGCAGCGTGGGAGGGGGAAACTCCTACAATGAGCAGTTCTTC
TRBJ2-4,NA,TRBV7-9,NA,CASSPGLLGDIQYF,TGTGCCAGCAGCCCCGGACTACTGGGGGACATTCAGTACTTC
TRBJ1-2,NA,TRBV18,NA,CASSPDPINRDGYTF,TGTGCCAGCTCACCCGACCCGATAAACAGGGATGGCTACACCTTC
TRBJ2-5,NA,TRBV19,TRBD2,CASTTSGGTKETQYF,TGTGCCAGTACAACTAGCGGGGGGACTAAAGAGACCCAGTACTTC
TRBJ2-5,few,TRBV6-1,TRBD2,CASSELAGGQETQYF,TGTGCCAGCAGTGAACTAGCGGGGGGGCAAGAGACCCAGTACTTC
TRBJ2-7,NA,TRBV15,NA,CATSPHGWTEGSYEQYF,TGTGCCACCAGCCCTCACGGTTGGACAGAGGGCTCCTACGAGCAGTACTTC
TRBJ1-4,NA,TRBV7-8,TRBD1,CASSLVGQPTTNEKLFF,TGTGCCAGCAGCTTAGTGGGACAGCCAACAACTAATGAAAAACTGTTTTTT
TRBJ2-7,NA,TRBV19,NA,CASSKVSGGYEQYF,TGTGCCAGTAGTAAAGTCAGTGGAGGCTACGAGCAGTACTTC
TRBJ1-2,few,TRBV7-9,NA,CASSFGNYGYTF,TGTGCCAGCAGCTTCGGTAACTATGGCTACACCTTC
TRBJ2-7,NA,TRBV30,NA,CAWSVDQGRQRSYEQYF,TGTGCCTGGAGTGTAGACCAGGGGCGACAGAGATCCTACGAGCAGTACTTC
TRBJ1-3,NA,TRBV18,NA,CASSPGGSGNTIYF,TGTGCCAGCTCACCCGGGGGCTCTGGAAACACCATATATTTT
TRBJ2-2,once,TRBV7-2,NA,CASSSTRGGSGELFF,TGTGCCAGCAGTTCGACTAGAGGTGGATCCGGGGAGCTGTTTTTT
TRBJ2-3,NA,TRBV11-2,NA,CASSLLGGARGTDTQYF,TGTGCCAGCAGCTTATTAGGGGGGGCGCGGGGTACAGATACGCAGTATTTT
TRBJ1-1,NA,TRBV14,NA,CASSQEPHPGGLDTEAFF,TGTGCCAGCAGCCAAGAGCCCCACCCGGGGGGGCTGGACACTGAAGCTTTCTTT
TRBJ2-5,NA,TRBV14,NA,CASSRAGLQVETQYF,TGTGCCAGCAGCAGGGCGGGACTCCAAGTGGAGACCCAGTACTTC
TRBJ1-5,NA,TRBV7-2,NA,CASSLAGATNQPQHF,TGTGCCAGCAGCTTAGCGGGGGCTACAAATCAGCCCCAGCATTTT
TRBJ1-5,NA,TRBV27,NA,CASSFLYSNQPQHF,TGTGCCAGCAGTTTCCTCTATAGCAATCAGCCCCAGCATTTT
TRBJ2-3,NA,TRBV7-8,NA,CASSLGGGYPSTDTQYF,TGTGCCAGCAGCTTGGGAGGCGGCTACCCTAGCACAGATACGCAGTATTTT
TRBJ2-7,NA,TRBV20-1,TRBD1,CSASPGQAGEQYF,TGCAGTGCTAGTCCTGGACAGGCTGGAGAGCAGTACTTC
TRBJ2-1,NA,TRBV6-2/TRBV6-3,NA,CASSLGAILGEQFF,TGTGCCAGCAGTTTAGGGGCCATCCTGGGTGAGCAGTTCTTC
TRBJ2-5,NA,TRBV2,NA,CASGPQETQYF,TGTGCCAGCGGGCCCCAAGAGACCCAGTACTTC
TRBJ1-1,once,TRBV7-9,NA,CASSLEGNTEAFF,TGTGCCAGCAGCTTGGAGGGGAACACTGAAGCTTTCTTT
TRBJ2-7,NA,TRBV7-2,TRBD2,CASRELAGANEQYF,TGTGCCAGCAGGGAACTAGCGGGGGCAAACGAGCAGTACTTC
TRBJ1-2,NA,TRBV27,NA,CASSFLFRGGGMRYTF,TGTGCCAGCAGTTTTTTATTCAGGGGTGGCGGTATGCGCTACACCTTC
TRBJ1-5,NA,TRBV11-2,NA,CASSLGAGQPQHF,TGTGCCAGCAGCTTAGGGGCTGGTCAGCCCCAGCATTTT
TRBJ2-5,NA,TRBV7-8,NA,CASSFRTAQETQYF,TGTGCCAGCAGCTTCAGGACAGCCCAAGAGACCCAGTACTTC
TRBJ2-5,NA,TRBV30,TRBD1,CAWERTGLQETQYF,TGTGCCTGGGAAAGGACAGGGCTCCAAGAGACCCAGTACTTC
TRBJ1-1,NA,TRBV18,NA,CASSPSDRTKVAFF,TGTGCCAGCTCACCATCCGACAGGACGAAGGTGGCTTTCTTT
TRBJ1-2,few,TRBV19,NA,CATKGGGSNYGYTF,TGTGCCACCAAAGGGGGGGGATCTAACTATGGCTACACCTTC